This TCR beta chain was sequenced for a study of T cell responses to AZD1222 COVID-19 vaccine. Overall study results and limits: It should be noted that donors were predominantly white British and more often female, and clonal diversity was possibly underestimated.

Method: immunoSEQ multiplex PCR; TCRdb's copy keeps in-frame clones and lacks some. Of roughly 26,000 clones in the sample, approximately 85% were seen once. With respect to this clone: Its specificity is not known.

Second doses at about 4 or about 12 weeks were pooled. This specimen consisted of peripheral blood, obtained 28 days after the second AZD1222 dose. This sequence was found in an adult who received the AZD1222 COVID-19 vaccine.

CDR3 coding DNA: TGTGCCATCACCAAAGGGCGACAAGAGACCCAGTACTTC. This codes for CAITKGRQETQYF. V and J are TRBV10-3 and TRBJ2-5, with no clear D. The V end was cut by 7 bases, the J end by 2 bases, with 11 bases between. There are 13 residues in the CDR3. Per the germline V gene, CDR1 is ENHRY and CDR2 is SYGVKD.